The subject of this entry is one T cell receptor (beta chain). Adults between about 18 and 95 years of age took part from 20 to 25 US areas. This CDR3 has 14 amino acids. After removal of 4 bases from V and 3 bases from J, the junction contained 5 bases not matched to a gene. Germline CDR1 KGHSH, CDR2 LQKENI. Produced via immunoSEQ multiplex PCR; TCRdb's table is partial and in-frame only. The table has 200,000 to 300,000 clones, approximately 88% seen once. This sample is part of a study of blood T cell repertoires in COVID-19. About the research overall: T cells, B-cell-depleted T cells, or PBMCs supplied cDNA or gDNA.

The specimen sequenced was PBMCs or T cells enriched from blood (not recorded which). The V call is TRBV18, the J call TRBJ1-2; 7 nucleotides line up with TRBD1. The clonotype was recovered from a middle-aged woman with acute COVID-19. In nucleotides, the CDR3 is TGTGCCAGCTCACTCGGACAGGACCACTATGGCTACACCTTC. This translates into CASSLGQDHYGYTF.